The 7 T cell receptor beta chains in this list originate from one sample, sequenced in a study of beta chain features in type 1 diabetes. Of the isolated RNA, all was reverse transcribed, and so the sequenced material was expressed TCRB transcripts. Clones were read by immunoSEQ multiplex PCR, and TCRdb kept only the in-frame ones, dropping some. The table has about 40,000 clones, around 45% seen once; the top ten hold more than 0.65%. Sequencing used central memory CD4+ T cells from blood. The receptors come from a woman aged 18-29 years in good health.

The chain couples TRBV5-1 to TRBJ2-7; 7 bases line up with TRBD1. The CDR3 consists of 14 residues. The V segment lost 0 bases and the J segment 2 bases; nucleotides outside the gene matches: 2. Germline-derived CDR1 and CDR2 are SGHRS and YFSETQ. The DNA for the CDR3 is TGCGCCAGCAGCTTGGAACAGGGGACCTACGAGCAGTACTTC. Encoded protein: CASSLEQGTYEQYF.

This sequence joins TRBV20-1 and TRBJ2-5, with D uncertain. The length of the CDR3 is 10 residues. Germline lookup yields CDR1 DFQATT and CDR2 SNEGSKA (reference sequence). Trimming took off 7 bases at V and 9 bases at J, with 12 bases between the two ends. CDR3 DNA sequence: TGCAGTGGGTTTGATGCGGCCCAGTACTTC. It encodes CSGFDAAQYF.

This sequence joins TRBV6-6 and TRBJ2-2; 9 positions match TRBD1. The CDR3 length is 13 residues. J lost 6 bases, V lost 8 bases, and 4 bases had no gene match. Germline V lookup: CDR1 MNHNY, CDR2 SVGAGI (reference sequence). The CDR3 DNA is TGTGCCAGCCCCGGGACAGGGTCCGGGGAGCTGTTTTTT. Amino acids: CASPGTGSGELFF.

The rearrangement links TRBV29-1 to TRBJ2-3, with 8 bases aligning to TRBD2. The CDR3 length is 16 residues. Germline V gene sequence: CDR1 SQVTM, CDR2 ANQGSEA. With V trimmed by 6 bases and J by 2 bases, 13 bases remained unmatched. The CDR3 coding sequence is TGCAGCGTCGAACCCGATACTAGCGGAATCACAGATACGCAGTATTTT. Amino acids: CSVEPDTSGITDTQYF.

J is TRBJ2-1 and V is TRBV6-5, with a weak D call TRBD2 (7 bases). This CDR3 spans 15 amino acids. The V and J ends lost 8 bases and 8 bases respectively, with 22 bases between them. Germline values: CDR1 MNHEY, CDR2 SVGAGI. The CDR3: CASDPRGGGRDEQFF. CDR3 bases: TGTGCCAGCGATCCACGTGGGGGGGGCCGAGATGAGCAGTTCTTC.

The chain uses TRBV2 and TRBJ2-1; D might be TRBD1 (6 bases). V shed 10 bases and J shed 5 bases, with 15 bases lying between them. Germline V gene sequence: CDR1 SNHLY, CDR2 FYNNEI. The CDR3 runs to 13 residues. In DNA, the CDR3 is TGTGCCACCACCCGGGACACAGACAATGAGCAGTTCTTC. Its translation: CATTRDTDNEQFF.

This chain joins TRBV5-1 and TRBJ2-5, with D possibly being TRBD2 (5 bases). Germline V CDR1 and CDR2: SGHRS, YFSETQ. V dropped 3 bases and J dropped 5 bases, with 17 bases sitting between them. The CDR3 runs to 15 residues. CDR3 bases: TGCGCCAGCAGCTCGGACGGGAAGGTAGGGGAGACCCAGTACTTC. This gives the protein CASSSDGKVGETQYF. The full variable domain, its missing parts supplied by reference TRBV5-1 and TRBJ2-5, is KAGVTQTPRYLIKTRGQQVTLSCSPISGHRSVSWYQQTPGQGLQFLFEYFSETQRNKGNFPGRFSGRQFSNSRSEMNVSTLELGDSALYLCASSSDGKVGETQYFGPGTRLLVL.